The entry below describes one T cell receptor beta chain. Germline-derived CDR1 and CDR2 are SGHRS and YFSETQ. This CDR3 has 14 amino acids. Trimming removed 0 bases from V and 2 bases from J, with 7 bases in between. These data belong to a study of control samples from healthy donors and cancer patients. The table came from immunoSEQ multiplex PCR; TCRdb's copy has only in-frame clones and leaves some out. The sample comprises approximately 170,000 clones, around 90% of which are singletons, and about 1.4% rests with the top ten. This sequence joins TRBV5-1 and TRBJ2-3; D is possibly TRBD1 (6 bases). This sequence was found in a woman aged 45-59 years in good health. Sequenced: blood. CDR3 region: CASSLEGVTDTQYF. CDR3 bases: TGCGCCAGCAGCTTGGAGGGGGTCACAGATACGCAGTATTTT.